These T cell receptor beta chains were read from a single sample in a study of shared clonotypes between healthy human individuals. Sequencing used immunoSEQ multiplex PCR; TCRdb keeps in-frame clones, though not all of them. The table has about 510,000 clones, approximately 79% seen once; the top ten hold 13%. Sequencing was done on a sample of PBMCs. The receptor source for this set is a woman aged 40 to 55 in good health. Some clones in this sample may be carry-over from other donors' samples. Both conserved end residues are part of each CDR3. A D gene is named only where the DNA matches it firmly. Clone size is not always given. Where it is, it says once, few, many or a class for expanded clones.

D gene	V gene	clone size	CDR3 length	J gene	CDR3 protein	CDR3 DNA
NA	TRBV7-8	NA	14	TRBJ2-1	CASSLTGSSNEQFF	TGTGCCAGCAGCTTAACAGGGAGTTCCAATGAGCAGTTCTTC
NA	TRBV7-8	NA	13	TRBJ1-6	CASSLGAGSPLHF	TGTGCCAGCAGCTTAGGGGCAGGTTCACCCCTCCACTTT
NA	TRBV5-1	few	14	TRBJ2-7	CASSLDGYSYEQYF	TGCGCCAGCAGCTTGGACGGCTACTCCTACGAGCAGTACTTC
TRBD1	TRBV5-1	few	15	TRBJ1-4	CASSLGTGYNEKLFF	TGCGCCAGCAGCTTGGGGACAGGCTATAATGAAAAACTGTTTTTT
NA	TRBV28	NA	16	TRBJ1-5	CATTPHAGTPNQPQHF	TGTGCCACTACACCTCACGCCGGGACACCCAATCAGCCCCAGCATTTT
TRBD2	TRBV7-8	NA	18	TRBJ2-2	CASSSRLAGGRNTGELFF	TGTGCCAGCAGCTCCCGACTAGCGGGAGGGAGAAACACCGGGGAGCTGTTTTTT
TRBD1	TRBV2	few	15	TRBJ2-1	CASRNRDRGHNEQFF	TGTGCCAGCAGGAACCGGGACAGGGGACACAATGAGCAGTTCTTC
TRBD2	TRBV18	NA	14	TRBJ2-7	CASSRTSGSYEQYF	TGTGCCAGCTCGAGGACTAGCGGGAGTTACGAGCAGTACTTC
NA	TRBV2	NA	14	TRBJ2-3	CASSQDKGTDTQYF	TGTGCCAGCAGTCAAGACAAGGGCACAGATACGCAGTATTTT
TRBD1	TRBV6-1	NA	13	TRBJ2-1	CASWETGGNEQFF	TGTGCCAGTTGGGAGACAGGGGGCAATGAGCAGTTCTTC
NA	TRBV6-6	few	12	TRBJ1-1	CASTISNTEAFF	TGTGCCAGCACGATATCGAACACTGAAGCTTTCTTT
TRBD2	TRBV5-4	NA	16	TRBJ2-1	CASSLGLAGGWNEQFF	TGTGCCAGCAGCTTGGGACTAGCGGGAGGGTGGAATGAGCAGTTCTTC
TRBD1	TRBV4-1	NA	14	TRBJ1-4	CASSQTGGPEKLFF	TGCGCCAGCAGCCAAACAGGGGGGCCTGAAAAACTGTTTTTT
NA	TRBV9	few	13	TRBJ1-1	CASSHAGGTEAFF	TGTGCCAGCAGTCATGCGGGAGGCACTGAAGCTTTCTTT
NA	TRBV30	NA	11	TRBJ2-7	CAWSDHYEQYF	TGTGCCTGGAGTGACCACTACGAGCAGTACTTC
TRBD2	TRBV5-1	NA	16	TRBJ2-5	CASSFSPGGKEETQYF	TGCGCCAGCAGCTTTAGTCCCGGGGGGAAGGAGGAGACCCAGTACTTC
NA	TRBV6-1	NA	13	TRBJ2-1	CASSWGVYNEQFF	TGTGCCAGCAGTTGGGGAGTCTACAATGAGCAGTTCTTC
TRBD1	TRBV5-1	NA	14	TRBJ1-2	CASSDRGVGYGYTF	TGCGCCAGCAGTGACAGGGGGGTTGGCTATGGCTACACCTTC
NA	TRBV6-5	NA	16	TRBJ2-1	CASSYSGSGFPVEQFF	TGTGCCAGCAGTTATTCTGGCAGCGGATTCCCTGTGGAGCAGTTCTTC
NA	TRBV7-7	NA	16	TRBJ2-2	CASSLVSGANTGELFF	TGTGCCAGCAGCTTAGTGAGCGGCGCGAACACCGGGGAGCTGTTTTTT
TRBD2	TRBV5-4	NA	16	TRBJ2-5	CASSSPSGRALETQYF	TGTGCCAGCAGCTCCCCTAGCGGGAGGGCCCTGGAGACCCAGTACTTC
NA	TRBV7-2	NA	15	TRBJ2-1	CASSLESGEANEQFF	TGTGCCAGCAGCTTAGAATCGGGAGAGGCAAATGAGCAGTTCTTC
TRBD2	TRBV15	NA	16	TRBJ2-1	CATSRDWASGSDEQFF	TGTGCCACCAGCAGAGATTGGGCTAGCGGGAGCGATGAGCAGTTCTTC
TRBD2	TRBV9	NA	14	TRBJ2-7	CASSVGAGRAEQYF	TGTGCCAGCAGCGTAGGGGCAGGGAGGGCAGAGCAGTACTTC
NA	TRBV7-8	NA	14	TRBJ1-2	CASSLGREVYGYTF	TGTGCCAGCAGCTTAGGAAGGGAGGTATATGGCTACACCTTC